Presented here are 13 T cell receptor beta chains from one specimen sequenced in a study of response to subunit inactivated influenza vaccine. In TCRdb, the RT-PCR reads were re-called with MiXCR into one record per CDR3 protein. The top ten clones hold around 10% of a sample with 530,000 or so distinct CDR3 sequences, around 15% of them seen once. The sample consisted of PBMCs from blood, taken 11 to 12 days after vaccination. These receptor sequences come from a man aged 50-60 years who received an inactivated influenza vaccine.

This clonotype was seen repeatedly, ten times or more. The V and J genes are TRBV7-2 and TRBJ1-6; D remains ambiguous. The V end was cut by 6 bases, the J end by 9 bases, with 12 bases between. This CDR3 region has 13 residues. Germline V gives CDR1 SGHTA, CDR2 FQGNSA. The CDR3 loop reads CASRKGVGSPLHF. Here the CDR3 DNA reads TGTGCCAGCAGGAAGGGCGTTGGTTCACCCCTCCACTTT.

This clonotype has ten or more counts. In DNA, the CDR3 is TGCAGCGCTCAGGGGTTTACCTACGAGCAGTACTTC. Its translation: CSAQGFTYEQYF. The chain recombines TRBV29-1 with TRBJ2-7, with D tentatively TRBD1 (6 bases). The CDR3 runs to 12 residues. Germline CDR1 SQVTM, CDR2 ANQGSEA. V shed 7 bases and J shed 2 bases, with 12 bases lying between them.

This clonotype was seen at least ten times. The chain employs TRBV19 and TRBJ2-2; a weak D match, TRBD1 (6 bases). Per germline, CDR1 LNHDA and CDR2 SQIVND (reference sequence). The CDR3 is 13 amino acids. The germline V and J ends were trimmed by 8 bases and 7 bases, with 14 bases remaining between them. The CDR3 reads CASHTQGGGELFF. CDR3 DNA sequence: TGTGCCAGTCACACACAGGGCGGCGGGGAGCTGTTTTTT.

There are many counts of this clonotype. This chain connects TRBV12-3 or TRBV12-4 to TRBJ2-5, with D maybe TRBD2 (5 bases). Trimming took off 7 bases at V and 1 base at J, with 10 bases between the two ends. CDR3 length: 13 residues. Here the CDR3 DNA reads TGTGCCAGCACCCCGGGAACCCAAGAGACCCAGTACTTC. Its translation: CASTPGTQETQYF.

Regarding this clonotype: This may be a read error: a much more frequent sequence differs by one nucleotide. The V and J genes are TRBV28 and TRBJ2-6; D gene ambiguous. The CDR3 is 14 residues long. Germline CDR1 MDHEN, CDR2 SYDVKM. The CDR3, as DNA: TGTGCCAGCTCGAGGTACTCTTGGGCCAACGTCCTGACTTTC. Protein product: CASSRYSWANVLTF.

This clonotype was picked up a small number of times. The chain couples TRBV2 to TRBJ1-1; TRBD1 aligns across 8 bases. Germline CDR1 SNHLY, CDR2 FYNNEI. Trimming cost V 6 bases and J 8 bases; bases outside gene matches: 2. CDR3 length equals 11 residues. CDR3 residues: CASRPGGEAFF. The CDR3 region has the DNA TGTGCCAGCAGACCAGGGGGCGAAGCTTTCTTT.

The chain employs TRBV6-2 or TRBV6-3 and TRBJ2-7; 7 nucleotides align to TRBD2. This CDR3 spans 14 amino acids. Trimming at V came to 6 bases and at J to 3 bases, leaving 8 bases not matched to a gene. Per germline, CDR1 MNHEY and CDR2 SVGEGT. CDR3 sequence reads: CASRHLAGVYEQYF. The CDR3 region has the DNA TGTGCCAGCAGGCACTTAGCGGGCGTCTACGAGCAGTACTTC.

This clonotype showed up many times. The chain joins TRBV2 to TRBJ2-3; 11 nucleotides align to TRBD2. Germline V CDR1 and CDR2: SNHLY, FYNNEI. CDR3 length equals 17 residues. The V and J ends lost 1 base and 5 bases, in that order; junction bases with no gene match: 8. The CDR3 loop is CASSEGLAGGGIDTQYF. For the CDR3, the DNA is TGTGCCAGCAGTGAAGGGCTAGCGGGGGGAGGTATAGATACGCAGTATTTT.

In this sample, this clonotype turned up a few times. V and J are TRBV9 and TRBJ2-1; D may be TRBD2 (8 bases). Trimming pared 7 bases from V and 0 bases from J, leaving 14 bases between. The germline gives CDR1 SGDLS, CDR2 YYNGEE. This CDR3 spans 15 amino acids. Written as DNA, the CDR3 is TGTGCCAGCGCGACAGGGACTAGCTCCTACAATGAGCAGTTCTTC. Amino acids: CASATGTSSYNEQFF.

The V gene is TRBV12-3 or TRBV12-4, the J gene TRBJ1-6; tentative D call: TRBD1 (6 bases). The V and J ends lost 2 bases and 10 bases respectively, with 12 bases between them. This CDR3 is 14 amino acids long. As DNA, the CDR3 is TGTGCCAGCAGTTTACAGGGGAAGAGCTCACCCCTCCACTTT. This translates into CASSLQGKSSPLHF.

The DNA of the CDR3 is TGTGCCAGCAGCACCGGACTAGCGGGCGAGCAGTACTTC. Translated, it gives CASSTGLAGEQYF. This chain connects TRBV7-2 to TRBJ2-7; 11 positions agree with TRBD2. This CDR3 is 13 amino acids long. In germline, CDR1 is SGHTA, CDR2 FQGNSA. With V trimmed by 5 bases and J by 6 bases, 3 bases remained unmatched.

This clonotype was recorded once. The chain carries TRBV9 and TRBJ2-7, with D uncertain. From germline, CDR1 is SGDLS and CDR2 YYNGEE. The CDR3 has 14 amino acids. Trimming shortened V by 0 bases and J by 0 bases, and 7 bases separated the two germline ends. CDR3 sequence (DNA): TGTGCCAGCAGCGTAGTCAGTACCTCCTACGAGCAGTACTTC. This sequence encodes CASSVVSTSYEQYF.

The J gene is TRBJ2-3, the V gene TRBV24-1; D not certain. V was cut by 4 bases and J by 7 bases, with 11 bases left in between. CDR3 size: 13 residues. CDR1 is KGHDR and CDR2 is SFDVKD in the germline V gene. For the CDR3, the DNA is TGTGCCACCAGTGACTTCCGATCACATACGCAGTATTTT. Translating gives CATSDFRSHTQYF.